This TCR beta chain originates from a study of cytotoxic CD8 clonotypes in ibrutinib-treated CLL. Assay: immunoSEQ multiplex PCR; the TCRdb copy retains only in-frame clones and omits some. The data contain about 160,000 clones, about four fifths of them singletons. This clone occurred a few times. No antigen is known for it. V lost 0 bases and J 0 bases, leaving 6 bases between the germline ends. Looked up from germline, CDR1 is MRHNA and CDR2 is SNTAGT. This CDR3 is 15 amino acids long. Study results and limitations: Sustained-remission patients were sampled at different times than progressing patients were. Baseline-level clonality went beyond age-matched healthy donors and moved in step with circulating CD8+ T-cell counts. Public clonotypes were rare and shrank or held steady on treatment. A rise in clonality was seen at ibrutinib response, and a fall back toward baseline was seen at progression.

Sequencing was performed on PBMCs, taken after 12 months of ibrutinib treatment. The chain carries TRBV6-4 and TRBJ2-1; no clear D. This receptor was identified in a human donor with chronic lymphocytic leukemia. CDR3 bases: TGTGCCAGCAGTGACTCCCGCAGCTCCTACAATGAGCAGTTCTTC. This gives the protein CASSDSRSSYNEQFF.